This TCR beta chain came from a study of OX40 agonist ivuxolimab in advanced cancers. Study-level background: Patients assigned to dose escalation were diagnosed with hepatocellular carcinoma, melanoma, renal cell or head and neck cancer. Study-wide points: CD4+ and CD8+ blood T cells expanded clonally by week 6 at 0.1 to 3.0 mg/kg.

Details on this clone: Its antigen is unidentified.

The cohort excluded patients with autoimmune disease history or systemic immunosuppression. The CDR3 covers 15 residues. The ends were cut back, 0 bases at V and 5 bases at J, with 14 bases in the middle. Germline lookup yields CDR1 SGHRS and CDR2 YFSETQ. The table came from immunoSEQ multiplex PCR; TCRdb's copy has only in-frame clones and leaves some out. The sample consists of about 36,000 clones, about 85% of them appearing once. The clonotype was recovered from an adult with an advanced solid tumor such as melanoma, head and neck, liver or kidney cancer. The chain employs TRBV5-1 and TRBJ2-5; D uncertain. The sequencing here drew on CD4+ or CD8+ T cells sorted from blood, taken in a trial of the OX40 agonist ivuxolimab. CDR3 sequence (DNA): TGCGCCAGCAGCTTGGCAACAAGTCCTGGGGAGACCCAGTACTTC. Protein: CASSLATSPGETQYF.